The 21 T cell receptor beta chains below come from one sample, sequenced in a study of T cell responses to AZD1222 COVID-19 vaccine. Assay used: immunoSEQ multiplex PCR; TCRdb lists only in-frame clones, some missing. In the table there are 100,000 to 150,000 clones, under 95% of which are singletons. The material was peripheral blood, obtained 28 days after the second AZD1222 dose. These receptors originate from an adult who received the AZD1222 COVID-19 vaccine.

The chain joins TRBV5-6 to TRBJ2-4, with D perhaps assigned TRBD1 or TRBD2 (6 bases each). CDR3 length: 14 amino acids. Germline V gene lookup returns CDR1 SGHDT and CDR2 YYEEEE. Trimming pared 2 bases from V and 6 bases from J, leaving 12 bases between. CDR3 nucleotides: TGTGCCAGCAGCTTTAGGGGGGCGGGAAACATTCAGTACTTC. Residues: CASSFRGAGNIQYF.

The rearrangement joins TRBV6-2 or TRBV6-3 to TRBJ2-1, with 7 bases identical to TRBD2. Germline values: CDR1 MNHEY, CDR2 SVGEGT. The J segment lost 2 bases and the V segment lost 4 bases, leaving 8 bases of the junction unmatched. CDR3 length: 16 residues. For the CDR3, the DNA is TGTGCCAGCAGTTCTGAGCGGGATCTTACCTACAATGAGCAGTTCTTC. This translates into CASSSERDLTYNEQFF.

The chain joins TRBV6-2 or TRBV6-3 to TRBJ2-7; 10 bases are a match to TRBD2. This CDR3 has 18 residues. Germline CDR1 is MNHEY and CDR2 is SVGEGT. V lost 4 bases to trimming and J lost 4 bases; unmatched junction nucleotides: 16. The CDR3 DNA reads TGTGCCAGCAGTTCGAGCCCCTATACTAGCGGGAATATATACGAGCAGTACTTC. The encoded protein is CASSSSPYTSGNIYEQYF.

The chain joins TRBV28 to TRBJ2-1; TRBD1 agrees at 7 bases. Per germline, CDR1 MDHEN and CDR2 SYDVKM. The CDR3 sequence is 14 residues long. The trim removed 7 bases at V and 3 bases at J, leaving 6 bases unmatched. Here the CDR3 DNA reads TGTGCCAGCACTACGGACAGGCTCTACAATGAGCAGTTCTTC. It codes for CASTTDRLYNEQFF.

The CDR3 bases are TGTGCCAGCAGGGGGCAGGGGGAGTCCGGGGAGCTGTTTTTT. Translation: CASRGQGESGELFF. The chain recombines TRBV7-3 with TRBJ2-2; TRBD1 aligns across 7 bases. V gave up 6 bases and J gave up 6 bases; unmatched junction bases: 7. Germline CDR1 is SGHTA and CDR2 is FQGTGA. This CDR3 has 14 amino acids.

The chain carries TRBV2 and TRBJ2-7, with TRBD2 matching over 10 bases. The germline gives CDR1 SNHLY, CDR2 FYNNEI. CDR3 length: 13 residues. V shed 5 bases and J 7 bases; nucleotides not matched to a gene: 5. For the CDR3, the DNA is TGTGCCAGCAGTCTAGCGGGAGTCAGAGAGCAGTACTTC. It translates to CASSLAGVREQYF. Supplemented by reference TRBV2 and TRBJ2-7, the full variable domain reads EPEVTQTPSHQVTQMGQEVILRCVPISNHLYFYWYRQILGQKVEFLVSFYNNEISEKSEIFDDQFSVERPDGSNFTLKIRSTKLEDSAMYFCASSLAGVREQYFGPGTRLTVT.

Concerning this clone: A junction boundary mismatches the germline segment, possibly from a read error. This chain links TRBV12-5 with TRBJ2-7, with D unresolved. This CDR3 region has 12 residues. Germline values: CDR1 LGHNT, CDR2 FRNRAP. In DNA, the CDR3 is TGTGCTAGTGGTTTGGTAAGTGGAATCGGCCACTTC. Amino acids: CASGLVSGIGHF.

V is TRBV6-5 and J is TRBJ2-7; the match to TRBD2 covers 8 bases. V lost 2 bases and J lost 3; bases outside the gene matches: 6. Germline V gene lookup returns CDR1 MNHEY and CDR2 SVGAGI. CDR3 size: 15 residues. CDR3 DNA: TGTGCCAGCAGTTACGGAACTAGCGGATACTACGAGCAGTACTTC. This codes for CASSYGTSGYYEQYF.

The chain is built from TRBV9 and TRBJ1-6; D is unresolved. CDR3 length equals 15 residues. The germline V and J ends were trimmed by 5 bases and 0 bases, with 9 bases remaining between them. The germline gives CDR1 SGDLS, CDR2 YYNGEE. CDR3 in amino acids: CASRDRSSYNSPLHF. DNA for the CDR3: TGTGCCAGCAGAGACCGGAGCTCCTATAATTCACCCCTCCACTTT.

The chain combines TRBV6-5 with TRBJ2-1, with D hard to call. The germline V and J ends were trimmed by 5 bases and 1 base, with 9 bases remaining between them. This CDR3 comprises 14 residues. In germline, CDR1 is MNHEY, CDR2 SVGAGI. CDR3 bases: TGTGCCAGCAGTAGGCAGATTTCCTACAATGAGCAGTTCTTC. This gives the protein CASSRQISYNEQFF.

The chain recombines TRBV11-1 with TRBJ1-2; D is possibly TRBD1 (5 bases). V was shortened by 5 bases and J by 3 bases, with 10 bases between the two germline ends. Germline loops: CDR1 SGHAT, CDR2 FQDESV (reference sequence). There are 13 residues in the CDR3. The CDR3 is CASSPRGDYGYTF. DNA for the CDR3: TGTGCCAGCAGCCCTAGGGGTGACTATGGCTACACCTTC.

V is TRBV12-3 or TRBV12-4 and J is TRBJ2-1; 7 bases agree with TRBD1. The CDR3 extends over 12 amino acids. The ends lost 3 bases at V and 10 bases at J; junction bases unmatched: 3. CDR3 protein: CASSLKGAEQFF. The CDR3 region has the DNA TGTGCCAGCAGTTTGAAGGGGGCCGAGCAGTTCTTC.

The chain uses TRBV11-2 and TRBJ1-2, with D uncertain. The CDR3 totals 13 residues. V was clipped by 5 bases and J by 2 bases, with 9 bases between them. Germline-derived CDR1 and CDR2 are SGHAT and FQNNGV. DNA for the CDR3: TGTGCCAGCAGCCCAGATCTGAACTATGGCTACACCTTC. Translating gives CASSPDLNYGYTF.

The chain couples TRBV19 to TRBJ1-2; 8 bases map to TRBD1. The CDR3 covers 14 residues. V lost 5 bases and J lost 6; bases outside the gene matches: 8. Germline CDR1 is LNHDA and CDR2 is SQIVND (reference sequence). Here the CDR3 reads CASSQDRELHGYTF. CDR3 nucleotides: TGTGCCAGTAGTCAGGACAGGGAGTTGCATGGCTACACCTTC.

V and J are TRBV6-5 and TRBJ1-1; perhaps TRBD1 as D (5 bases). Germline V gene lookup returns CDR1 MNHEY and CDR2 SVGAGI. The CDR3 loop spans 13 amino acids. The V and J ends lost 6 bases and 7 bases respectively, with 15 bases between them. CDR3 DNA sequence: TGTGCCAGCAGCTCAGACAAGGGGATTGAAGCTTTCTTT. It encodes CASSSDKGIEAFF.

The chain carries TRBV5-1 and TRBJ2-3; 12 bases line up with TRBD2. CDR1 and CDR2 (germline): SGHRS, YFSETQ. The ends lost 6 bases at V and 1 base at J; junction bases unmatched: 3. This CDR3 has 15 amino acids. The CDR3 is CASKRLAGGTDTQYF. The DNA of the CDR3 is TGCGCCAGCAAAAGACTAGCGGGGGGCACAGATACGCAGTATTTT.

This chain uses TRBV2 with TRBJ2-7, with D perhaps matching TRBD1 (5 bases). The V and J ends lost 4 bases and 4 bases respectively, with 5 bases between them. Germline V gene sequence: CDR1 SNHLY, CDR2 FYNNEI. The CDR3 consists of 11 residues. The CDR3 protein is CASSGQYEQYF. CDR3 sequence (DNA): TGTGCCAGCAGTGGACAGTACGAGCAGTACTTC. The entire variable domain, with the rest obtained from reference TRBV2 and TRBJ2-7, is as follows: EPEVTQTPSHQVTQMGQEVILRCVPISNHLYFYWYRQILGQKVEFLVSFYNNEISEKSEIFDDQFSVERPDGSNFTLKIRSTKLEDSAMYFCASSGQYEQYFGPGTRLTVT.

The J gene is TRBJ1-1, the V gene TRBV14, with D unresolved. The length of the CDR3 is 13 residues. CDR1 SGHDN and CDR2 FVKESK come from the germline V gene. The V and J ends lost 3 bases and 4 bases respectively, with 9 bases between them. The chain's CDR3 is CASSHDGLTEAFF. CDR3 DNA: TGTGCCAGCAGCCACGATGGGCTCACTGAAGCTTTCTTT.

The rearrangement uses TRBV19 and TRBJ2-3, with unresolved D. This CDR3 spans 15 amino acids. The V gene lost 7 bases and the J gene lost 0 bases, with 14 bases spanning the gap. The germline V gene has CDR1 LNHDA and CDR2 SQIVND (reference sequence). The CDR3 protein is CASMDSGPSTDTQYF. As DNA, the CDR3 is TGTGCCAGTATGGATTCGGGCCCTAGCACAGATACGCAGTATTTT.

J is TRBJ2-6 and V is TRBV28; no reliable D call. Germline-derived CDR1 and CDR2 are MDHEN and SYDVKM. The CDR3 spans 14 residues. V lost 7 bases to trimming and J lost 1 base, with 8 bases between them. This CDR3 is CASKLQSGANVLTF. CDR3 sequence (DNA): TGTGCCAGCAAGCTTCAATCTGGGGCCAACGTCCTGACTTTC.

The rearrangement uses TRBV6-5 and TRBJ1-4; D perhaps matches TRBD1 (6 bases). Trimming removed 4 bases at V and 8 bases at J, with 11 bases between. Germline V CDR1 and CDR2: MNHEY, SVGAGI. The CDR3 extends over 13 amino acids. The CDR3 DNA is TGTGCCAGCAGTTCCGAGGGGGTCGAAAAACTGTTTTTT. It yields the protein CASSSEGVEKLFF.